Below are 21 T cell receptor beta chains sequenced from a single sample in a study of cytomegalovirus exposure and HLA in healthy donors. Primers included in the PCR were 60 Vbeta and 13 Jbeta primers. Libraries were prepared by immunoSEQ multiplex PCR; TCRdb keeps only in-frame clonotypes and omits some of them. Of about 160,000 clones in the sample, around 80% were seen once. Sequenced material: PBMCs. Source of these receptors: a male donor in good health and CMV-seropositive.

The sample holds a few counts of this clone. V usage is TRBV28 and J usage is TRBJ1-1, with a possible D match to TRBD1 (5 bases). The CDR3 spans 14 residues. Germline values: CDR1 MDHEN, CDR2 SYDVKM. V gave up 2 bases and J gave up 5 bases, with 12 bases separating them. The CDR3: CASSLAPGGTEAFF. Here the CDR3 DNA reads TGTGCCAGCAGTTTAGCTCCGGGGGGGACTGAAGCTTTCTTT.

The chain is built from TRBV6-1 and TRBJ2-7; a weak D match, TRBD2 (6 bases). CDR1 is MNHNS and CDR2 is SASEGT in the germline V gene. The CDR3 consists of 13 residues. The V gene lost 7 bases and the J gene lost 5 bases, with 15 bases spanning the gap. CDR3 coding DNA: TGTGCCAGCAAGGGCGGGGCGAGCGACGAGCAGTACTTC. Translated: CASKGGASDEQYF.

The chain carries TRBV6-1 and TRBJ2-3; perhaps TRBD1 as D (6 bases). This CDR3 spans 14 amino acids. Germline assignment: CDR1 MNHNS and CDR2 SASEGT. The ends were cut back, 6 bases at V and 6 bases at J, with 16 bases in the middle. The CDR3 spells CASSGQPFRDTQYF. Here the CDR3 DNA reads TGTGCCAGCAGCGGACAGCCCTTTAGGGATACGCAGTATTTT.

The chain links TRBV6-5 to TRBJ2-4, with D unclear. The CDR3 is 13 residues long. Germline loops: CDR1 MNHEY, CDR2 SVGAGI. V was clipped by 7 bases and J by 2 bases, with 9 bases between them. The CDR3 is CASKTVTKNIQYF. The DNA for the CDR3 is TGTGCCAGCAAAACAGTTACCAAAAACATTCAGTACTTC.

The table lists this clone with a few counts. DNA of the CDR3: TGTGCCAGTAGTATAGACCCTTTGAACACTGAAGCTTTCTTT. It encodes CASSIDPLNTEAFF. V gene TRBV19 combines with J gene TRBJ1-1; D gene uncertain. Trimming took off 0 bases at V and 0 bases at J, with 5 bases between the two ends. Germline CDR1 reads LNHDA; CDR2 reads SQIVND (reference sequence). The CDR3 loop spans 14 amino acids.

The genes are TRBV6-5 and TRBJ2-1; TRBD2 aligns across 8 bases. This CDR3 has 15 residues. Losses at the gene ends were 6 bases for V and 6 bases for J; bases not matched to a gene: 10. Germline V gene data show CDR1 as MNHEY and CDR2 as SVGAGI. CDR3 sequence: CASRDAGTRTNEQFF. The DNA for the CDR3 is TGTGCCAGCAGGGACGCCGGGACTAGAACCAATGAGCAGTTCTTC.

This clone was seen a few times. The chain has TRBV29-1 and TRBJ2-5, with D perhaps matching TRBD1 (5 bases). The germline CDR1 and CDR2 sequences are SQVTM and ANQGSEA. The CDR3 extends over 13 amino acids. V was cut by 1 base and J by 5 bases, with 11 bases left in between. DNA of the CDR3: TGCAGCGTTGAAGTTGGGGCTCAGGAGACCCAGTACTTC. It specifies CSVEVGAQETQYF.

The chain carries TRBV10-3 and TRBJ1-3, with no clear D. The V end lost 2 bases, the J end lost 6 bases, and 14 bases lay between the germline ends. Germline assignment: CDR1 ENHRY and CDR2 SYGVKD. The CDR3 is made up of 15 amino acids. DNA for the CDR3: TGTGCCATCAGTGAGGATGGAGGGTCTTTAAACACCATATATTTT. This translates into CAISEDGGSLNTIYF.

This clone was picked up one time. The CDR3 region is CASSRSGTGLADTQYF. CDR3 bases: TGTGCCAGCAGCAGATCCGGGACAGGGTTGGCAGATACGCAGTATTTT. The V gene is TRBV7-2, the J gene TRBJ2-3, with TRBD1 identical over 9 bases. The J segment lost 4 bases and the V segment lost 5 bases, leaving 10 bases of the junction unmatched. Germline V gene sequence: CDR1 SGHTA, CDR2 FQGNSA. CDR3 length equals 16 residues.

This rearrangement joins TRBV19 to TRBJ2-5; tentative D call: TRBD2 (6 bases). V lost 3 bases and J lost 5, with 13 bases in between. The CDR3 has 14 residues. Germline CDR1 reads LNHDA; CDR2 reads SQIVND (reference sequence). DNA for the CDR3: TGTGCCAGTAGTATCAGAGGGGAGGTGGAGACCCAGTACTTC. Protein: CASSIRGEVETQYF.

The chain combines TRBV18 with TRBJ2-3, with 7 positions matching TRBD2. The CDR3 runs to 17 residues. V lost 6 bases, J lost 0 bases, and 12 bases stayed unmatched. Per the germline V gene, CDR1 is KGHSH and CDR2 is LQKENI. Written as DNA, the CDR3 is TGTGCCAGCTCTCCCCTGAAGACTAGCCGCAGCACAGATACGCAGTATTTT. Its translation: CASSPLKTSRSTDTQYF. The full variable domain, in which reference TRBV18 and TRBJ2-3 provide the parts outside the CDR3, is NAGVMQNPRHLVRRRGQEARLRCSPMKGHSHVYWYRQLPEEGLKFMVYLQKENIIDESGMPKERFSAEFPKEGPSILRIQQVVRGDSAAYFCASSPLKTSRSTDTQYFGPGTRLTVL.

The chain employs TRBV6-1 and TRBJ2-5; TRBD2 agrees at 7 bases. V shed 5 bases and J 4 bases; nucleotides not matched to a gene: 10. CDR3 length: 15 residues. The germline CDR1 and CDR2 sequences are MNHNS and SASEGT. The CDR3 spells CASSQDGTTGETQYF. CDR3 in DNA: TGTGCCAGCAGTCAGGATGGGACTACCGGAGAGACCCAGTACTTC.

This chain joins TRBV1 and TRBJ1-2; the table names TRBD1, a call not compared with the DNA. TRBV1 is assigned pseudogene status. CDR3 size: 16 residues. The CDR3 region has the DNA TGCACCAGCAGCCAAGACGGGGGACAGGCCTACTATGGCTACACCTTC. This sequence encodes CTSSQDGGQAYYGYTF.

The V gene is TRBV5-1, the J gene TRBJ1-4; 7 bases fit TRBD1. Germline CDR1 is SGHRS and CDR2 is YFSETQ. This CDR3 has 16 amino acids. V trimming: 4 bases; J trimming: 0 bases; junction bases outside the gene matches: 6. CDR3: CASSQTGLATNEKLFF. The CDR3 region has the DNA TGCGCCAGCAGCCAGACAGGGCTTGCAACTAATGAAAAACTGTTTTTT.

The rearrangement links TRBV7-9 to TRBJ2-3; 8 bases map to TRBD2. Germline V lookup: CDR1 SEHNR, CDR2 FQNEAQ (reference sequence). The ends lost 1 base at V and 3 bases at J; junction bases unmatched: 6. This CDR3 comprises 16 residues. The chain's CDR3 is CASSLVVAGITDTQYF. CDR3 sequence (DNA): TGTGCCAGCAGCTTAGTGGTAGCGGGAATTACAGATACGCAGTATTTT.

The chain couples TRBV28 to TRBJ2-1, with D unresolved. With 2 bases removed from V and 8 bases from J, the gap between germline ends came to 7 bases. The CDR3 spans 12 residues. Germline V gene sequence: CDR1 MDHEN, CDR2 SYDVKM. This chain's CDR3 is CASSLNLYEQFF. The CDR3 DNA reads as TGTGCCAGCAGTTTAAATCTTTATGAGCAGTTCTTC.

The rearrangement joins TRBV13 to TRBJ2-2; 12 bases are shared with TRBD2. Germline values: CDR1 PRHDT, CDR2 FYEKMQ (reference sequence). The CDR3 loop spans 17 amino acids. V trimming: 7 bases; J trimming: 4 bases; junction bases outside the gene matches: 10. CDR3 sequence reads: CASNELAGGEGTGELFF. The CDR3, as DNA: TGTGCCAGCAACGAACTAGCGGGAGGAGAAGGCACCGGGGAGCTGTTTTTT.

This chain uses TRBV7-2 with TRBJ2-3; D is undetermined. The ends were cut back, 5 bases at V and 5 bases at J, with 5 bases in the middle. The CDR3 is made up of 11 amino acids. The germline V gene encodes CDR1 SGHTA and CDR2 FQGNSA. The CDR3 reads CASSVLDTQYF. For the CDR3, the DNA is TGTGCCAGCAGCGTTCTAGATACGCAGTATTTT.

This clone was counted between two and nine times. The genes are TRBV10-3 and TRBJ2-1, with 8 bases matching TRBD2. Trimming took 3 bases from V and 5 from J; bases not matched to a gene: 6. The CDR3 loop spans 15 amino acids. Germline loops: CDR1 ENHRY, CDR2 SYGVKD. CDR3 in amino acids: CAISDPTRGDNEQFF. The CDR3 DNA is TGTGCCATCAGTGACCCGACGCGGGGGGACAATGAGCAGTTCTTC.

The rearrangement links TRBV7-2 to TRBJ1-6; 9 bases are shared with TRBD1. CDR1 and CDR2 (germline): SGHTA, FQGNSA. V lost 5 bases, J lost 9 bases, and 5 bases stayed unmatched. The CDR3 runs 14 residues. CDR3 DNA: TGTGCCAGCAGCCCGGGACAGGGTTCTTCACCCCTCCACTTT. Its translation is CASSPGQGSSPLHF.

A few counts support this clone. The CDR3 loop reads CSLRDSNYEQYF. CDR3 in DNA: TGCAGCCTTCGGGACAGTAACTACGAGCAGTACTTC. The V call is TRBV29-1, the J call TRBJ2-7, with 7 bases fitting TRBD1. The ends lost 8 bases at V and 3 bases at J; junction bases unmatched: 7. This CDR3 region has 12 residues. CDR1 is SQVTM, CDR2 ANQGSEA, per germline.